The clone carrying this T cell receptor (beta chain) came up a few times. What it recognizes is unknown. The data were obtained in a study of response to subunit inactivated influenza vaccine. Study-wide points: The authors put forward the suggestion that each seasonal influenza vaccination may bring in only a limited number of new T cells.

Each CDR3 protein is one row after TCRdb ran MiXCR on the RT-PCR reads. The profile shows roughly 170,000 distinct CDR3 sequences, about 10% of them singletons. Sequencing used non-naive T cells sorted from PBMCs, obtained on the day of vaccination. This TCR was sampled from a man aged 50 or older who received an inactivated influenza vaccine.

CDR3 amino acids: CSARDLGLAGGWGEQYF. Here the CDR3 DNA reads TGCAGTGCTAGAGACCTCGGACTAGCGGGAGGATGGGGCGAGCAGTACTTC. J is TRBJ2-7 and V is TRBV20-1, with TRBD2 identical over 14 bases. The V and J ends lost 0 bases and 6 bases, in that order; junction bases with no gene match: 10. The CDR3 extends over 17 amino acids. Germline CDR1 reads DFQATT; CDR2 reads SNEGSKA (reference sequence).